This T cell receptor (beta chain) is from a study of blood T cells in healthy people across ages. V lost 2 bases and J 2 bases, leaving 16 bases between the germline ends. The CDR3 is 16 residues long. Germline V gene lookup returns CDR1 SGDLS and CDR2 YYNGEE. Each donor was a healthy Caucasian individual from Russia, aged roughly 6 to 90. The sample, approximately 10 milliliters of peripheral blood, was drawn from each donor. A second PCR of roughly 7 to 11 cycles used a sample-barcoded 5' primer and a J-beta primer mix. TCRdb itself ran the 5' RACE reads through MiXCR, one entry per CDR3 protein. This sample has about 780,000 distinct CDR3 sequences; 46% occur once, and the top ten carry 15% to 20%.

The source material was blood. The chain carries TRBV9 and TRBJ1-1; maybe TRBD1 (6 bases). This receptor was taken from a man older than 75 in good health. The CDR3 protein is CASSVLDSDFNTEAFF. In DNA form, the CDR3 reads TGTGCCAGCAGCGTGTTGGACAGCGACTTTAACACTGAAGCTTTCTTT.